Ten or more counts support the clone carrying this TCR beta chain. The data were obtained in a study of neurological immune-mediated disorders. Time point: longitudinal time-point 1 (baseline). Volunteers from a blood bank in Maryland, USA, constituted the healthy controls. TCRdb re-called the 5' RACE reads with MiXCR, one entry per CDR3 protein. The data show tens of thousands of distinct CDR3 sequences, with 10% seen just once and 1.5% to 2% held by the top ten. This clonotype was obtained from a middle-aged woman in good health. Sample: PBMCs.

The CDR3 bases are TGTGCCAGCAGCGCGGGACTTTCTGGGGCCAACGTCCTGACTTTC. Protein: CASSAGLSGANVLTF. The V and J genes are TRBV5-6 and TRBJ2-6, with a possible D match to TRBD2 (6 bases). CDR1 SGHDT and CDR2 YYEEEE come from the germline V gene. The V and J ends lost 4 bases and 1 base respectively, with 9 bases between them. The length of the CDR3 is 15 residues.